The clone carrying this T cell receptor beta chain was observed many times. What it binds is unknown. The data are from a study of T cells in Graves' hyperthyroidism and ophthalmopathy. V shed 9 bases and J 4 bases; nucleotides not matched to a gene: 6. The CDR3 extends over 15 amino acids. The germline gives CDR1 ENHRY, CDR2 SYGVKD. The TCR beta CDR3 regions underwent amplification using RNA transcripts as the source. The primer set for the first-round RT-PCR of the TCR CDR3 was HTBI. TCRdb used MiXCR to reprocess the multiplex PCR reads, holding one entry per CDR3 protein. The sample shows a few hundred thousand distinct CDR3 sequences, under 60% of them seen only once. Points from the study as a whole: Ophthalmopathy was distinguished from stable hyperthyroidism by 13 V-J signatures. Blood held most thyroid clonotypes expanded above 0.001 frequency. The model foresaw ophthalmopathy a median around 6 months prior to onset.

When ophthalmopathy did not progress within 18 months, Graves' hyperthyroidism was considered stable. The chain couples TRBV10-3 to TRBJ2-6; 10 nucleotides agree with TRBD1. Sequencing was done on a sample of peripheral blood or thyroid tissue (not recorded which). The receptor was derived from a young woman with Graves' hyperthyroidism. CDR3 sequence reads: CAMGTGEAGANVLTF. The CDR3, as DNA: TGTGCCATGGGGACAGGGGAGGCGGGGGCCAACGTCCTGACTTTC.